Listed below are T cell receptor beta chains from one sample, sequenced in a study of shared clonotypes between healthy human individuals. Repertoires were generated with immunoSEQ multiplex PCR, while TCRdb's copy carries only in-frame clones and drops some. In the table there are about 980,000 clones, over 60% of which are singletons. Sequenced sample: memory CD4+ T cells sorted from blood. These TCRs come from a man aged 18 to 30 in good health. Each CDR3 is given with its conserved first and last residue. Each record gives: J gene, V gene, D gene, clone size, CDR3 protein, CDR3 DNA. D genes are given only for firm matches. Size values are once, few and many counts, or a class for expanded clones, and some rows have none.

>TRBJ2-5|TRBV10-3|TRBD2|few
CATGTTQETQYF
TGTGCCACCGGGACTACCCAAGAGACCCAGTACTTC
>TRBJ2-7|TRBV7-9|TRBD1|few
CASQPRDRAYEQYF
TGTGCCAGCCAACCTCGGGACAGGGCCTACGAGCAGTACTTC
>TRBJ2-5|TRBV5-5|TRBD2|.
CASSLSGGQETQYF
TGTGCCAGCAGCTTAAGCGGGGGCCAAGAGACCCAGTACTTC
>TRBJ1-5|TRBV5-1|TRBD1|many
CASSLEGQGTQPQHF
TGCGCCAGCAGCTTGGAGGGACAGGGCACTCAGCCCCAGCATTTT
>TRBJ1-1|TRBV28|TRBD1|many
CASSLNRGFMNTEAFF
TGTGCCAGCAGTTTGAACAGGGGGTTCATGAACACTGAAGCTTTCTTT
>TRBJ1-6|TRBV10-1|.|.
CASSGGDHNSPLHF
TGCGCCAGCAGTGGTGGGGACCACAATTCACCCCTCCACTTT
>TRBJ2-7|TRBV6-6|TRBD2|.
CASSYTTSGRYEQYF
TGTGCCAGCAGTTACACGACTAGCGGGAGGTACGAGCAGTACTTC
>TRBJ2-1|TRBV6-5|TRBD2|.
CASSYWLAGESGQFF
TGTGCCAGCAGTTACTGGCTAGCGGGGGAATCCGGGCAGTTCTTC
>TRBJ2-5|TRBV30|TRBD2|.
CAWSVQSGRAGETQYF
TGTGCCTGGAGTGTACAGAGCGGGAGGGCTGGGGAGACCCAGTACTTC
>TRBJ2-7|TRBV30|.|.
CAWSKGYFQYF
TGTGCCTGGAGTAAAGGGTACTTCCAGTACTTC
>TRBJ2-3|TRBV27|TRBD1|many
CASSLMLGGPSTDTQYF
TGTGCCAGCAGTTTAATGTTAGGGGGCCCTAGCACAGATACGCAGTATTTT
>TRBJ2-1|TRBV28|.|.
CASSWPDYNEQFF
TGTGCCAGCAGTTGGCCTGACTACAATGAGCAGTTCTTC
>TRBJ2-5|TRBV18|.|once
CASSPFHPGEETQYF
TGTGCCAGCTCACCATTCCACCCTGGGGAAGAGACCCAGTACTTC
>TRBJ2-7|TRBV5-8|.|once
CASSRGGTAREQYF
TGTGCCAGCAGTCGAGGGGGGACAGCACGCGAGCAGTACTTC
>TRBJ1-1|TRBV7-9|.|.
CASSIYSGNTEAFF
TGTGCCAGCAGCATTTACTCAGGGAACACTGAAGCTTTCTTT
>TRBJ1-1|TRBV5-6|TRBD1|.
CASSAGTGFNTEAFF
TGTGCCAGCAGCGCCGGGACAGGCTTTAACACTGAAGCTTTCTTT
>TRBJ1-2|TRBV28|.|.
CASSLERSNYGYTF
TGTGCCAGCAGTTTAGAGCGAAGTAACTATGGCTACACCTTC
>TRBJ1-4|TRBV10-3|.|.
CAISESKILGEKLFF
TGTGCCATCAGTGAGTCGAAAATACTGGGGGAAAAACTGTTTTTT
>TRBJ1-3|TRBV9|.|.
CASSVAGEGSGNTIYF
TGTGCCAGCAGCGTAGCTGGGGAAGGGTCTGGAAACACCATATATTTT
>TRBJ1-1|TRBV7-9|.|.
CASRWGNTEAFF
TGTGCCAGCAGGTGGGGGAACACTGAAGCTTTCTTT
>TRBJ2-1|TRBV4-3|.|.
CASSQDRDQIQDEQFF
TGCGCCAGCAGCCAAGATCGAGACCAGATCCAGGATGAGCAGTTCTTC
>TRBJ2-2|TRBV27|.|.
CASSPTGIRAIYTGELFF
TGTGCCAGCAGTCCCACCGGGATACGAGCCATTTACACCGGGGAGCTGTTTTTT
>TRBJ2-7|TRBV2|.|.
CASSVQGQSYEQYF
TGTGCCAGCAGCGTACAGGGTCAGTCCTACGAGCAGTACTTC
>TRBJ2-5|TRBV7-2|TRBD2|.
CASSSSGRGETQYF
TGTGCCAGCAGCTCTAGCGGGAGGGGTGAGACCCAGTACTTC
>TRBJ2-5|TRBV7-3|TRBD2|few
CASSPSSGGETQYF
TGTGCCAGCAGCCCCTCTAGCGGTGGGGAGACCCAGTACTTC
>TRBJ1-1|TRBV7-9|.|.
CASSYGSNTEAFF
TGTGCCAGCAGCTACGGGTCGAACACTGAAGCTTTCTTT
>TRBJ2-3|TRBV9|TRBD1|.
CASSATGISTDTQYF
TGTGCCAGCAGCGCGACAGGGATTAGCACAGATACGCAGTATTTT
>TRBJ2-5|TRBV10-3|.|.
CAISGTEETQYF
TGTGCCATCAGTGGGACAGAAGAGACCCAGTACTTC